The clone carrying this TCR beta chain was seen at least ten times. Antigen specificity is unknown. This sample is drawn from a study of shared clonotypes between healthy human individuals. Partitioning of CD4+ cells yielded a CD45RA+ naive subset and a CD45RA-negative memory subset. Overall study results and limits: Rarefaction gave evidence that sorted-subset sequencing remained incomplete despite large depth. The genetic and exposure-history diversity represented was limited by few donors. Clonotype sharing among donors likely depends on sequencing depth.

Here immunoSEQ multiplex PCR was the method, and the copy in TCRdb shows in-frame clones only, minus some. Here the sample spans under 1,100,000 clones, 60% to 80% being singletons. Sequenced: memory CD4+ T cells sorted from blood. Stated subset: CD45RA-negative fraction. The receptor's source is a man aged 18 to 30 in good health.

This CDR3 reads CASSMPGGRWNEQFF. For the CDR3, the DNA is TGTGCCAGCAGTATGCCTGGCGGGAGGTGGAATGAGCAGTTCTTC. The V gene is TRBV25-1, the J gene TRBJ2-1, with 8 bases aligning to TRBD2. The CDR3 runs to 15 residues. The junction had 10 bases not matched to a gene; V was cut back by 5 bases and J by 7 bases. Germline CDR1 MGHDK, CDR2 SYGVNS.